A single sample gave rise to the 20 T cell receptor beta chains below, sequenced in a study of blood T cell repertoires in COVID-19. Profiling relied on immunoSEQ multiplex PCR, and the TCRdb table lists in-frame clones only, not all of them. There are approximately 140,000 clones in the sample; about 88% occur only once, and under 3% lies in the top ten. Sequencing was done on a sample of peripheral blood. The receptors were gathered from a human donor with COVID-19, enrolled during active disease. The donor label of this sample is uncertain.

The V gene is TRBV6-5, the J gene TRBJ1-2, with 8 bases identical to TRBD1. Per the germline V gene, CDR1 is MNHEY and CDR2 is SVGAGI. The length of the CDR3 is 15 residues. Trimming at V came to 8 bases and at J to 3 bases, leaving 11 bases not matched to a gene. CDR3 protein: CASSGGGSWDYGYTF. CDR3 nucleotide sequence: TGTGCCAGCTCAGGGGGCGGGAGTTGGGACTATGGCTACACCTTC.

This clone is medium-sized (0.01 to 0.1%) within its sample. The chain joins TRBV5-4 to TRBJ1-1; 8 bases agree with TRBD1. Germline V gene data show CDR1 as SGHNT and CDR2 as YYREEE (reference sequence). This CDR3 has 16 amino acids. V gave up 0 bases and J gave up 5 bases; unmatched junction bases: 9. CDR3 sequence (DNA): TGTGCCAGCAGCTTGGGGACAGGGCGAGGTTGGACTGAAGCTTTCTTT. This encodes CASSLGTGRGWTEAFF.

This clone was observed a few times. CDR3 bases: TGTGCCAGCAGGGACGGTGAGCAAACCTACGAGCAGTACTTC. It is translated as CASRDGEQTYEQYF. The chain recombines TRBV6-4 with TRBJ2-7; D gene unclear. The germline V and J ends were trimmed by 6 bases and 2 bases, with 14 bases remaining between them. The CDR3 sequence is 14 residues long. The germline V gene encodes CDR1 MRHNA and CDR2 SNTAGT.

CDR3 nucleotides: TGTGCCAGTAGCCTGAAGCGGGGTCCTCGCACAGATACGCAGTATTTT. It encodes CASSLKRGPRTDTQYF. The rearrangement uses TRBV19 and TRBJ2-3; 7 nucleotides align to TRBD2. V shed 6 bases, J shed 1 base, and the junction held 10 bases outside the gene matches. Germline lookup yields CDR1 LNHDA and CDR2 SQIVND (reference sequence). The CDR3 covers 16 residues.

This clone was recorded a few times. This chain connects TRBV6-5 to TRBJ2-3, with TRBD2 as a possible D gene (5 bases). This CDR3 is 13 amino acids long. V was cut by 8 bases and J by 0 bases, with 9 bases left in between. The germline gives CDR1 MNHEY, CDR2 SVGAGI. CDR3 amino acids: CASGLSSTDTQYF. The CDR3 DNA follows: TGTGCCAGCGGACTCTCTAGCACAGATACGCAGTATTTT.

As to this clone: A junction boundary mismatches the germline segment, possibly from a read error. V and J are TRBV5-4 and TRBJ2-7, with D possibly matching TRBD2 (6 bases). CDR3 length: 14 residues. Germline CDR1 reads SGHNT; CDR2 reads YYREEE (reference sequence). CDR3 in DNA: TGTGCCAGCAGATTGGACGGGAGCTCCTACGAGCAGTACTTC. Translated, it gives CASRLDGSSYEQYF.

The V and J genes are TRBV2 and TRBJ1-6, with D possibly matching TRBD1 (5 bases). The V end lost 6 bases, the J end lost 7 bases, and 13 bases lay between the germline ends. Germline V gene sequence: CDR1 SNHLY, CDR2 FYNNEI. This CDR3 comprises 14 residues. The CDR3 sequence is CASSPAQGNSPLHF. The DNA for the CDR3 is TGTGCCAGCAGCCCGGCCCAGGGCAATTCACCCCTCCACTTT.

The rearrangement joins TRBV7-2 to TRBJ1-1; D is ambiguous. The length of the CDR3 is 15 residues. Germline loops: CDR1 SGHTA, CDR2 FQGNSA. Trimming took off 2 bases at V and 3 bases at J, with 13 bases between the two ends. CDR3 sequence: CASSLKAGGDTEAFF. Here the CDR3 DNA reads TGTGCCAGCAGCTTAAAGGCAGGAGGCGACACTGAAGCTTTCTTT.

The chain combines TRBV5-6 with TRBJ2-1; 8 bases are shared with TRBD2. CDR3 length: 19 amino acids. Germline CDR1 SGHDT, CDR2 YYEEEE. The V gene end was trimmed by 1 base and the J gene end by 2 bases; junction bases not matched to a gene: 14. The CDR3 sequence: CASSLRYGGARVTYNEQFF. Here the CDR3 DNA reads TGTGCCAGCAGCTTGCGTTACGGGGGGGCTCGGGTAACCTACAATGAGCAGTTCTTC.

As to this clone: Other DNA sequences in this specimen translate into the identical CDR3. This rearrangement joins TRBV19 to TRBJ1-4; tentative D call: TRBD1 (6 bases). Germline CDR1 and CDR2: LNHDA and SQIVND (reference sequence). The V end was cut by 6 bases, the J end by 2 bases, with 10 bases between. This CDR3 region has 14 residues. The CDR3 is CASRGGATNEKLFF. CDR3 DNA sequence: TGTGCCAGTAGAGGGGGGGCTACTAATGAAAAACTGTTTTTT.

This sequence joins TRBV27 and TRBJ1-2; D remains ambiguous. This CDR3 is built from 14 residues. Per the germline V gene, CDR1 is MNHEY and CDR2 is SMNVEV (reference sequence). The V end lost 4 bases, the J end lost 5 bases, and 14 bases lay between the germline ends. As DNA, the CDR3 is TGTGCCAGCAGTTCTTTCCCGAGGATATATGGCTACACCTTC. It specifies CASSSFPRIYGYTF.

The rearrangement uses TRBV30 and TRBJ1-6; TRBD1 aligns across 9 bases. The CDR3 covers 15 residues. Germline-derived CDR1 and CDR2 are GTSNPN and SVGIG (reference sequence). The trim removed 2 bases at V and 9 bases at J, leaving 8 bases unmatched. The CDR3 nucleotides read TGTGCCTGGAGTCACCGGGACAGGGCGAGTTCACCCCTCCACTTT. Amino acid sequence: CAWSHRDRASSPLHF.

This sequence joins TRBV18 and TRBJ2-1; 8 bases match TRBD2. Unmatched junction bases numbered 5, after V lost 5 bases and J lost 5 bases. This CDR3 has 14 residues. CDR1 is KGHSH and CDR2 is LQKENI in the germline V gene. CDR3 residues: CASSLAGKNNEQFF. CDR3 DNA: TGTGCCAGCTCATTAGCGGGGAAGAACAATGAGCAGTTCTTC.

The V gene is TRBV6-1, the J gene TRBJ1-4; tentative D call: TRBD1 (5 bases). CDR3 length: 14 amino acids. Trimming pared 2 bases from V and 8 bases from J, leaving 12 bases between. The germline gives CDR1 MNHNS, CDR2 SASEGT. Here the CDR3 DNA reads TGTGCCAGCAGTGAACCGTCCTGGGGCGAAAAACTGTTTTTT. It codes for CASSEPSWGEKLFF.

The rearrangement uses TRBV30 and TRBJ1-5, with D perhaps matching TRBD1 (6 bases). V was trimmed by 1 base and J by 0 bases, leaving 10 bases between them. Germline V lookup: CDR1 GTSNPN, CDR2 SVGIG (reference sequence). The CDR3 is 15 amino acids. The CDR3 DNA follows: TGTGCCTGGAGTGGAGGACAGATTAGCAATCAGCCCCAGCATTTT. Translation: CAWSGGQISNQPQHF.

V is TRBV19 and J is TRBJ1-5; 8 bases fit TRBD1. This CDR3 region has 17 residues. V dropped 5 bases and J dropped 0; count of bases not matched to a gene: 9. The germline CDR1 and CDR2 sequences are LNHDA and SQIVND (reference sequence). The chain's CDR3 is CASSGLTGGVSNQPQHF. The CDR3 DNA sequence: TGTGCCAGTAGTGGCCTTACAGGGGGAGTTAGCAATCAGCCCCAGCATTTT.

The genes are TRBV7-9 and TRBJ2-3; 11 bases align to TRBD2. The CDR3 loop spans 15 amino acids. The J segment lost 6 bases and the V segment lost 7 bases, leaving 9 bases of the junction unmatched. Germline-derived CDR1 and CDR2 are SEHNR and FQNEAQ (reference sequence). CDR3 protein: CASTKTASGRDTQYF. DNA of the CDR3: TGTGCCAGCACCAAAACGGCTAGCGGGAGGGATACGCAGTATTTT.

This chain links TRBV24-1 with TRBJ2-1; D is unclear. V lost 7 bases, J lost 9 bases, and 15 bases lay in between. The CDR3 sequence is 13 residues long. CDR1 is KGHDR and CDR2 is SFDVKD in the germline V gene. Written as DNA, the CDR3 is TGTGCCACCAGAGACACCCCCGTTGGTGAGCAGTTCTTC. Translating gives CATRDTPVGEQFF.

The J gene is TRBJ1-5, the V gene TRBV4-1; D not certain. The germline gives CDR1 MGHRA, CDR2 YSYEKL. V lost 1 base and J 3 bases, leaving 10 bases between the germline ends. The CDR3 length is 15 residues. Written as DNA, the CDR3 is TGCGCCAGCAGCCAAGGGGTCAGGTTCAATCAGCCCCAGCATTTT. Protein: CASSQGVRFNQPQHF.

The genes are TRBV6-5 and TRBJ2-3; D might be TRBD1 (6 bases). The CDR3 has 14 amino acids. The germline CDR1 and CDR2 sequences are MNHEY and SVGAGI. Trimming shortened V by 2 bases and J by 2 bases, and 8 bases separated the two germline ends. The CDR3 loop reads CASSYGTHTDTQYF. DNA of the CDR3: TGTGCCAGCAGTTACGGGACACACACAGATACGCAGTATTTT.